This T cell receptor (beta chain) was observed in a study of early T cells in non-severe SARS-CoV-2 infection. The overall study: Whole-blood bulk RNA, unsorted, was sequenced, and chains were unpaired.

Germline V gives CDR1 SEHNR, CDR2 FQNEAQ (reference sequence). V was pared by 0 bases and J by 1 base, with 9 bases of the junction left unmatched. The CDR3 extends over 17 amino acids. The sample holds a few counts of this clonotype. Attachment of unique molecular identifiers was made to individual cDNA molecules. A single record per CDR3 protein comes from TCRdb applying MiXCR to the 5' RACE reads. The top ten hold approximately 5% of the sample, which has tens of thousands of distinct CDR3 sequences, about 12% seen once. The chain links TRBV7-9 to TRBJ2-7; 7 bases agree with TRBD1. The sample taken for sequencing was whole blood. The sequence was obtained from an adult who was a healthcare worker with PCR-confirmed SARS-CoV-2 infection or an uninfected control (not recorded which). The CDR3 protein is CASSLAPPDRWSYEQYF. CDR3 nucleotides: TGTGCCAGCAGCTTAGCTCCCCCGGACAGGTGGTCCTACGAGCAGTACTTC.